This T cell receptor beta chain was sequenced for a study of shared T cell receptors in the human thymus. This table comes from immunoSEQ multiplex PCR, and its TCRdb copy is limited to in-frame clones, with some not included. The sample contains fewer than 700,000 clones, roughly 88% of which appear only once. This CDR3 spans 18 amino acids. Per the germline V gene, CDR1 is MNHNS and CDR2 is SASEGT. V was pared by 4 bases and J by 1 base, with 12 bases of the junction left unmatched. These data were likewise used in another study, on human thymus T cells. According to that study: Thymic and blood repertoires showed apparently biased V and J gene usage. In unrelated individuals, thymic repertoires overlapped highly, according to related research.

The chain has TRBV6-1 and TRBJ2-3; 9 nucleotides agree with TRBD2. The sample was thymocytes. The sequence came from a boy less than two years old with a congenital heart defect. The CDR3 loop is CASSGGGGDTEGTDTQYF. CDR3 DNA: TGTGCCAGCAGTGGGGGCGGGGGGGACACCGAGGGCACAGATACGCAGTATTTT.